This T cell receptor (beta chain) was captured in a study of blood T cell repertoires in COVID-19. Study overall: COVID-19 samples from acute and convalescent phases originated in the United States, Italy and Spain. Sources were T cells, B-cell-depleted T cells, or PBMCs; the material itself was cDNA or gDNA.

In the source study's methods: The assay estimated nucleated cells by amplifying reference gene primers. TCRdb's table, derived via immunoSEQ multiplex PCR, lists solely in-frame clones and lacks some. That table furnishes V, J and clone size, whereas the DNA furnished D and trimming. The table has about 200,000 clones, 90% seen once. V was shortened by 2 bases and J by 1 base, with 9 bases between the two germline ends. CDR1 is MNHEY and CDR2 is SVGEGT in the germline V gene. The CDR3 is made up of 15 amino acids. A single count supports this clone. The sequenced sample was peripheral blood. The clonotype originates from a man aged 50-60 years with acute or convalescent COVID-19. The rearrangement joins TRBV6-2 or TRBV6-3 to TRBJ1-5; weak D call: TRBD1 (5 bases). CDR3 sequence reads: CASSYTRQSNQPQHF. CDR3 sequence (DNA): TGTGCCAGCAGTTACACAAGACAGAGCAATCAGCCCCAGCATTTT.